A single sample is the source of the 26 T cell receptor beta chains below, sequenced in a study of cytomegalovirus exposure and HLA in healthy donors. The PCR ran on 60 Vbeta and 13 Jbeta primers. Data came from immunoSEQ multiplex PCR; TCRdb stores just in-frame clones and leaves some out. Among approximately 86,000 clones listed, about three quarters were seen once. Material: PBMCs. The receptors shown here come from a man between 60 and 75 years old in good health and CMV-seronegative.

The CDR3 nucleotides read TGTGCCAGCAGCGTAGGAACAGAGGGAGAGACCCAGTACTTC. Translated, it gives CASSVGTEGETQYF. The chain links TRBV9 to TRBJ2-5, with a weak D call TRBD2 (5 bases). The CDR3 has 14 amino acids. Trimming left V 0 bases short and J 4 bases short, with 10 bases between. Germline loops: CDR1 SGDLS, CDR2 YYNGEE.

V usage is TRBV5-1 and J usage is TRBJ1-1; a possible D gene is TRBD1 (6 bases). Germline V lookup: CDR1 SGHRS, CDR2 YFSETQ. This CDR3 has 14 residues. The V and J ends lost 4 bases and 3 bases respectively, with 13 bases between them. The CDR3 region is CASSPQGTDTEAFF. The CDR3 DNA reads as TGCGCCAGCAGCCCACAGGGAACGGACACTGAAGCTTTCTTT.

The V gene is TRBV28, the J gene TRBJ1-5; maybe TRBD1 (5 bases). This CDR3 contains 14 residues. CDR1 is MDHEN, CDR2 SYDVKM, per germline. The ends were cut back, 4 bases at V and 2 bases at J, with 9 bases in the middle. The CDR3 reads CASSSGQRNQPQHF. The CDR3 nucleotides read TGTGCCAGCAGTTCTGGACAACGCAATCAGCCCCAGCATTTT.

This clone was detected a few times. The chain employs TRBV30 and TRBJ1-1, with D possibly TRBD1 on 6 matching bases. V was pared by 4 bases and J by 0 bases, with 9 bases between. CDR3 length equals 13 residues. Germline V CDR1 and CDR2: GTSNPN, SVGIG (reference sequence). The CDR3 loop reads CAWNRDMNTEAFF. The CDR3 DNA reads TGTGCCTGGAACAGGGACATGAACACTGAAGCTTTCTTT. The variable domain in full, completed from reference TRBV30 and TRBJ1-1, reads SQTIHQWPATLVQPVGSPLSLECTVEGTSNPNLYWYRQAAGRGLQLLFYSVGIGQISSEVPQNLSASRPQDRQFILSSKKLLLSDSGFYLCAWNRDMNTEAFFGQGTRLTVV.

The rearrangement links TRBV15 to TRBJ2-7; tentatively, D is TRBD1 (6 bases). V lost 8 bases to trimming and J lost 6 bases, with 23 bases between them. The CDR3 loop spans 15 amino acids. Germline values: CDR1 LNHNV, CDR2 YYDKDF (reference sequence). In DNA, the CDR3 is TGTGCCACCGCCTCCGCAGACAGGTTTTTAGGCGAGCAGTACTTC. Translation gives CATASADRFLGEQYF.

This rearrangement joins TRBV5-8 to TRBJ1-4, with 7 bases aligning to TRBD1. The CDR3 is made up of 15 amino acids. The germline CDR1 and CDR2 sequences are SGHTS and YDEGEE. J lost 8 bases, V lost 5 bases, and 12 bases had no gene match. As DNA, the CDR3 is TGTGCCAGCAGTTACCCCTTAGGGGGCAGGGAAAAACTGTTTTTT. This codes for CASSYPLGGREKLFF.

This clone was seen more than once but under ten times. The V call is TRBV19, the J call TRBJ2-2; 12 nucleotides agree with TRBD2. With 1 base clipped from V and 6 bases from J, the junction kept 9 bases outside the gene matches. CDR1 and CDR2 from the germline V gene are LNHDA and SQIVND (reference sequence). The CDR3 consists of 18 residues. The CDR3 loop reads CASSIVASGRAGAGELFF. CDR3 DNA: TGTGCCAGTAGTATAGTAGCTAGCGGGAGGGCCGGTGCCGGGGAGCTGTTTTTT.

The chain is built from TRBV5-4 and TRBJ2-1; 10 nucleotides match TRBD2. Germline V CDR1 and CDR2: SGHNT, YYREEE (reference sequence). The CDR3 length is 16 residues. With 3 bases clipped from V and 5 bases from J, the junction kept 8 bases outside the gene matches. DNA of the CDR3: TGTGCCAGCAGCTCCCTAGCGGGAGTAAATCACAATGAGCAGTTCTTC. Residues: CASSSLAGVNHNEQFF.

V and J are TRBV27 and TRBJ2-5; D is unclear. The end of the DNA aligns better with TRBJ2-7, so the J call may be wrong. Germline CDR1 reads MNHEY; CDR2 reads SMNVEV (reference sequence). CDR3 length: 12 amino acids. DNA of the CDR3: TGTGCCAGCAGGCCAATCGCCTACGAGCAGTACTTC. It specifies CASRPIAYEQYF.

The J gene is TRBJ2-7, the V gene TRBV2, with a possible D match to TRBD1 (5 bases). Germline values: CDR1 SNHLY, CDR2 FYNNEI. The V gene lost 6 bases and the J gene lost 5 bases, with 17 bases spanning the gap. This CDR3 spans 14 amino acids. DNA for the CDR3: TGTGCCAGCAGGACCCGGTCCTGGGGCAACGAGCAGTACTTC. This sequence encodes CASRTRSWGNEQYF.

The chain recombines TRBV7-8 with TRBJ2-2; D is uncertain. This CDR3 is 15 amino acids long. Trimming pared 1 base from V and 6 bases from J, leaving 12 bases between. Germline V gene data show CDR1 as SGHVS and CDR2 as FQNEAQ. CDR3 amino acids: CASSLGQRPSGELFF. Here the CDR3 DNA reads TGTGCCAGCAGCTTAGGTCAGCGTCCGTCCGGGGAGCTGTTTTTT. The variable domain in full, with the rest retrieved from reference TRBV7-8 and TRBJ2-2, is GAGVSQSPRYKVAKRGQDVALRCDPISGHVSLFWYQQALGQGPEFLTYFQNEAQLDKSGLPSDRFFAERPEGSVSTLKIQRTQQEDSAVYLCASSLGQRPSGELFFGEGSRLTVL.

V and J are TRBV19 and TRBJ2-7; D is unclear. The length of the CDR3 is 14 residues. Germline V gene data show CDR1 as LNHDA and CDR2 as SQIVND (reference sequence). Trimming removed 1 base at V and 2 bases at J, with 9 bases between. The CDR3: CASSIGAGPYEQYF. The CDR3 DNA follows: TGTGCCAGTAGTATAGGTGCAGGCCCCTACGAGCAGTACTTC.

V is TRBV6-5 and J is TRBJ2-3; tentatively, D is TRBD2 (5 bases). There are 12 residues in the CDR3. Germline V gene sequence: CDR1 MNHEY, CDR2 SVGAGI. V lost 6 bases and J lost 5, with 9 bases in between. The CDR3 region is CASSPGLDTQYF. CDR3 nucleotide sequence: TGTGCCAGCAGCCCGGGGTTAGATACGCAGTATTTT.

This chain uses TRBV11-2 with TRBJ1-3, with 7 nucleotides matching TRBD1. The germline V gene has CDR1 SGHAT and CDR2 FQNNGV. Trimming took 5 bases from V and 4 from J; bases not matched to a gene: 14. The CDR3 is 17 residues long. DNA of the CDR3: TGTGCCAGCAGCGCCAAGGACAGGCGCGGGGCCGGAAACACCATATATTTT. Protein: CASSAKDRRGAGNTIYF.

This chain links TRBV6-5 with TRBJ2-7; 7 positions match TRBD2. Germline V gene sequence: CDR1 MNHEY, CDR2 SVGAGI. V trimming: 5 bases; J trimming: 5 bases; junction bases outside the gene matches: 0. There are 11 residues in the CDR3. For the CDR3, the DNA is TGTGCCAGCAGTGGGAGGGACGAGCAGTACTTC. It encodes CASSGRDEQYF.

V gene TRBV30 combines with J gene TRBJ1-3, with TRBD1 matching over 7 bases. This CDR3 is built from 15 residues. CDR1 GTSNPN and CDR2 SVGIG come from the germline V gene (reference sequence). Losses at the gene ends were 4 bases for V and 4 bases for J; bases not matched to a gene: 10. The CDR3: CAWTRGRVPGNTIYF. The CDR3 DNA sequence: TGTGCCTGGACAAGGGGGCGAGTTCCAGGAAACACCATATATTTT.

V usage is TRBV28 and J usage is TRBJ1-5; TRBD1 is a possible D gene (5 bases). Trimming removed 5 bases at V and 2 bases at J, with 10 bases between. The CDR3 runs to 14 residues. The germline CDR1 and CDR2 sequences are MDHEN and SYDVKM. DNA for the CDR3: TGTGCCAGCAGTCCTGAGACAGGCAATCAGCCCCAGCATTTT. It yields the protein CASSPETGNQPQHF. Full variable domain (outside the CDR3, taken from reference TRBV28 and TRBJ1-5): DVKVTQSSRYLVKRTGEKVFLECVQDMDHENMFWYRQDPGLGLRLIYFSYDVKMKEKGDIPEGYSVSREKKERFSLILESASTNQTSMYLCASSPETGNQPQHFGDGTRLSIL.

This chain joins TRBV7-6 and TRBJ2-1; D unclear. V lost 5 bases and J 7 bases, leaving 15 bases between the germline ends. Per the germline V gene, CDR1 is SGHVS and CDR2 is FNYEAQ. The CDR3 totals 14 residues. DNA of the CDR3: TGTGCCAGCAGCAAAAGTGTCAACAATAATGAGCAGTTCTTC. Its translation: CASSKSVNNNEQFF. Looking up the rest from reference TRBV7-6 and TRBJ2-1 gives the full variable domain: GAGVSQSPRYKVTKRGQDVALRCDPISGHVSLYWYRQALGQGPEFLTYFNYEAQQDKSGLPNDRFSAERPEGSISTLTIQRTEQRDSAMYRCASSKSVNNNEQFFGPGTRLTVL.

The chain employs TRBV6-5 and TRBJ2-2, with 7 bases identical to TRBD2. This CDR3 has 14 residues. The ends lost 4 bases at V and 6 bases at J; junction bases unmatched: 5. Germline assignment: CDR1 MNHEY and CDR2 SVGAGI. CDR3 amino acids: CASSLGRGSGELFF. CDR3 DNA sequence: TGTGCCAGCAGTTTAGGGCGGGGGTCCGGGGAGCTGTTTTTT.

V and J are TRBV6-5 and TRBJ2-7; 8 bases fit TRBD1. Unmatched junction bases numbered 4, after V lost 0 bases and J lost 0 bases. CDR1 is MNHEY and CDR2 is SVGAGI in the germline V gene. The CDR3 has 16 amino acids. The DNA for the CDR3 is TGTGCCAGCAGTTACTCCAGGACAGGGAACTCCTACGAGCAGTACTTC. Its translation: CASSYSRTGNSYEQYF.

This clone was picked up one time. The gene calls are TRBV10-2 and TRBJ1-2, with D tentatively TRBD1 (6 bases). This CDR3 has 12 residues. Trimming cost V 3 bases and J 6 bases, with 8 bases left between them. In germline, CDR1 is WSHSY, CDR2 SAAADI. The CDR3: CASSDRGNGYTF. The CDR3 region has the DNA TGCGCCAGCAGTGACAGGGGAAATGGCTACACCTTC.

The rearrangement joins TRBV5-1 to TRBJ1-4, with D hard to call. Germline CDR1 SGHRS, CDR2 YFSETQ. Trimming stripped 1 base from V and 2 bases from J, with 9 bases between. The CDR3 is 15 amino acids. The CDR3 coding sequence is TGCGCCAGCAGCTTGATTGGGAGTACTAATGAAAAACTGTTTTTT. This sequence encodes CASSLIGSTNEKLFF.

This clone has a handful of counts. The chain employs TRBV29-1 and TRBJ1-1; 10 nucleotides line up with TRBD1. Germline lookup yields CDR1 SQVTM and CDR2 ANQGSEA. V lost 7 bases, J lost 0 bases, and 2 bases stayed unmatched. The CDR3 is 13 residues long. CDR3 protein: CSAGTGVNTEAFF. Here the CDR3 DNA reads TGCAGCGCAGGGACAGGGGTGAACACTGAAGCTTTCTTT.

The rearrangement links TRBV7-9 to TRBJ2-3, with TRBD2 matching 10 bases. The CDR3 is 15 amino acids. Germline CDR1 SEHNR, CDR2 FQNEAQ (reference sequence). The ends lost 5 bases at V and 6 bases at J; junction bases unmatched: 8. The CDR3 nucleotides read TGTGCCAGCAGCCGAGCGGGGGGGCCCTCGGATACGCAGTATTTT. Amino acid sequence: CASSRAGGPSDTQYF.

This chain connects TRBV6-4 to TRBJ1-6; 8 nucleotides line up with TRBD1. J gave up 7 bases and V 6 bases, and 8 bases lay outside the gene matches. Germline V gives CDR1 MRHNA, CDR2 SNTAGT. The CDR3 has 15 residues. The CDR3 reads CASSDAGQGNSPLHF. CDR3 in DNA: TGTGCCAGCAGCGACGCAGGACAGGGAAATTCACCCCTCCACTTT.

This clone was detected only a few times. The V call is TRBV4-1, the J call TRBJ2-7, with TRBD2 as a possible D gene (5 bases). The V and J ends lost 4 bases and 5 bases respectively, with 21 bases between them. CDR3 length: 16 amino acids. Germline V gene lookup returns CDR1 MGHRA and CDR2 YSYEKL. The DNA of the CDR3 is TGCGCCAGCAGCCGCCTCTGGAGCGGTCGGGTCCACGAGCAGTACTTC. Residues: CASSRLWSGRVHEQYF.